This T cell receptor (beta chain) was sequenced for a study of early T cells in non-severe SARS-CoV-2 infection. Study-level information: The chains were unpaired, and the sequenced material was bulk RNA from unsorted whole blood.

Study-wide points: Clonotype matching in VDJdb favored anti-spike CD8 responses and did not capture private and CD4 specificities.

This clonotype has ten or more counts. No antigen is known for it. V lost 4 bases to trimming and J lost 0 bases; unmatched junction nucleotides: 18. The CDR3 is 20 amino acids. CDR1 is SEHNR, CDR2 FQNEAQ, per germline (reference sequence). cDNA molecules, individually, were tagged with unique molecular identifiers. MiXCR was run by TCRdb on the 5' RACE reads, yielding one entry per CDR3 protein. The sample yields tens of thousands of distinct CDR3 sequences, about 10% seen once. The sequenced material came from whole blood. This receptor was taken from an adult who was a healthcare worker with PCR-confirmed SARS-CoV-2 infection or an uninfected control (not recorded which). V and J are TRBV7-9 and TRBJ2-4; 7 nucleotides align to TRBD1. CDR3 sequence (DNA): TGTGCCAGCAGCTCCCGATCACCCACCGGGACAGCCATAGCCAAAAACATTCAGTACTTC. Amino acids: CASSSRSPTGTAIAKNIQYF.